The entry that follows covers one T cell receptor beta chain sequence. Its antigen is currently unknown. The germline V gene has CDR1 MDHEN and CDR2 SYDVKM. The CDR3 contains 12 residues. Trimming took off 6 bases at V and 7 bases at J, with 10 bases between the two ends. TCRdb's table, derived via immunoSEQ multiplex PCR, lists solely in-frame clones and lacks some. The sample contains 400,000 to 600,000 clones, 90% to 96% of which appear only once. This sample stems from a study of shared clonotypes between healthy human individuals. Whole-study findings and limits: At large depth, rarefaction still showed sorted-subset sequencing to be incomplete. Sample collection involved blood only; tissue repertoires are likely different.

This clonotype was sampled from a woman aged 25 to 45 in good health. Sequences were obtained from naive CD4+ T cells sorted from blood. The subset was: CD45RA+ positively selected. The chain links TRBV28 to TRBJ2-1, with D uncertain. This CDR3 is CASSPTVNEQFF. The DNA for the CDR3 is TGTGCCAGCAGCCCGACCGTGAATGAGCAGTTCTTC.